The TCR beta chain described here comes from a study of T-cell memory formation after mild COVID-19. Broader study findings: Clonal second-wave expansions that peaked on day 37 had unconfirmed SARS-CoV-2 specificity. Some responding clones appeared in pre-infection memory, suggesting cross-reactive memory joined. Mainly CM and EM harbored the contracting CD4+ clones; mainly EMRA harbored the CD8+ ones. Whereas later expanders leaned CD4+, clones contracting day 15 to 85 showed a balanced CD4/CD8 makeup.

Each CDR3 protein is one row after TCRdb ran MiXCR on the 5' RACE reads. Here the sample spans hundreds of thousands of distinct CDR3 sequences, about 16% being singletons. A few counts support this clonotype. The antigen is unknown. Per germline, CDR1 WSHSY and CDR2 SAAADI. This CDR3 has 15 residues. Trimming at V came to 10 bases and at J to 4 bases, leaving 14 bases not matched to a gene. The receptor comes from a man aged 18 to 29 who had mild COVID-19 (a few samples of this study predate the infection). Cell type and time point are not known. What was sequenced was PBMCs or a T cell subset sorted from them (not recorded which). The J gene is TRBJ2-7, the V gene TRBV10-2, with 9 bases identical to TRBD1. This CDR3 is CATRKAGQGSYEQYF. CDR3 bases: TGCGCCACCAGAAAGGCGGGACAGGGTTCTTACGAGCAGTACTTC.